This T cell receptor (beta chain) was retrieved from a study of blood T cell repertoires in COVID-19. The wider study: COVID-19 samples from acute and convalescent phases originated in the United States, Italy and Spain. The cDNA or gDNA used as material had been derived from T cells, B-cell-depleted T cells, or PBMCs.

Germline-derived CDR1 and CDR2 are SGHTA and FQGTGA. Trimming cost V 0 bases and J 7 bases, with 10 bases left between them. This CDR3 is built from 14 residues. Under the authors' procedure: Using reference gene primer amplification, nucleated cell counts were estimated. TCRdb keeps only in-frame clones here, not all; method: immunoSEQ multiplex PCR. The DNA gave D and trimming, while V, J and clone size come from that table. The sample records a few hundred thousand clones, just over 85% being singletons. Allocation to cohorts depended on clinical history reported by the participants. This clone was seen a handful of times.

The TCR was taken from a woman in her thirties or forties with acute COVID-19. The genes are TRBV7-3 and TRBJ2-1; the D gene is possibly TRBD2 (6 bases). Sequenced: PBMCs or T cells enriched from blood (not recorded which). In DNA form, the CDR3 reads TGTGCCAGCAGCTTAACTAGCGGCCTTAATGAGCAGTTCTTC. The encoded protein is CASSLTSGLNEQFF.